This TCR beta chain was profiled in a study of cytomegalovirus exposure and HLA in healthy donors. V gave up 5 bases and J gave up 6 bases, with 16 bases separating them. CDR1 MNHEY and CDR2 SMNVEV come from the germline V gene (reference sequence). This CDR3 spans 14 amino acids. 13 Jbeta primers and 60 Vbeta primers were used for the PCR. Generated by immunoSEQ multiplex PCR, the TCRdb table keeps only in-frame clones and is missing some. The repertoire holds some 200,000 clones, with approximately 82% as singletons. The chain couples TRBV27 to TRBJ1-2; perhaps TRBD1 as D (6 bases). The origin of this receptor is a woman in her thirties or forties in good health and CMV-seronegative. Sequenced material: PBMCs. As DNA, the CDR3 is TGTGCCAGCAGTCAAACATCAGGGGTAGATGGCTACACCTTC. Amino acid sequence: CASSQTSGVDGYTF.